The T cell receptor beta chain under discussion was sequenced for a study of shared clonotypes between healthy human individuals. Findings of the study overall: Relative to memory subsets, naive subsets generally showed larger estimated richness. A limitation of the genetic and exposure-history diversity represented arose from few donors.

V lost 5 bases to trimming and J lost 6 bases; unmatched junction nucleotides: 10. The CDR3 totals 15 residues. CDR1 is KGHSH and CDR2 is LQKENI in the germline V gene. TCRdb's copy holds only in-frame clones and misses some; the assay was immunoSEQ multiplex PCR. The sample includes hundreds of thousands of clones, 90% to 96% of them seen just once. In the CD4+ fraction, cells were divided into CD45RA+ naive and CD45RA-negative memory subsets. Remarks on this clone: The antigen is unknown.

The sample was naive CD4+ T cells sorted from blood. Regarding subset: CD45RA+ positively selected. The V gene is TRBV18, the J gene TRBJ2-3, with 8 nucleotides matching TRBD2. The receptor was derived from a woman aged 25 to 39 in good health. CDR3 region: CASSSQLAEADTQYF. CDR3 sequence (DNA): TGTGCCAGCTCATCCCAACTAGCGGAAGCGGATACGCAGTATTTT.